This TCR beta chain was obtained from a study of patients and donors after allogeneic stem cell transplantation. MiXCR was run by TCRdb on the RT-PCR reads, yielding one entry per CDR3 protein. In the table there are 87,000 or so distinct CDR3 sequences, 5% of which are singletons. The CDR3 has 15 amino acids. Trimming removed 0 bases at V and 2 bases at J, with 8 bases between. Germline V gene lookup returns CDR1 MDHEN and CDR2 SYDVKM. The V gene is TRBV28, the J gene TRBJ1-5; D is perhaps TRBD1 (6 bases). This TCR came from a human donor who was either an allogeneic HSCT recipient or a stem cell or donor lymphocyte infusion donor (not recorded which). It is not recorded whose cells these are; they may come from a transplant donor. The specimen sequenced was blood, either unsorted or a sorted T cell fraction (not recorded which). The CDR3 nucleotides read TGTGCCAGCAGTTTATGGGGGGCTGGCAATCAGCCCCAGCATTTT. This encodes CASSLWGAGNQPQHF.